This T cell receptor beta chain was observed in a study of cytomegalovirus exposure and HLA in healthy donors. Regarding the study as a whole: Rarity characterized most TCR sequences, yet some public TCRs appeared in many donors. Indistinguishable V segments, including TRBV6-2 and TRBV6-3, were excluded. Cytomegalovirus-associated TCR beta chains were listed, numbering approximately 150. In vitro experiments confirmed that three CMV-associated chains were specific for CMV antigens.

60 Vbeta and 13 Jbeta primers were used in PCR. TCRdb's copy holds only in-frame clones and misses some; the assay was immunoSEQ multiplex PCR. The sample carries about 150,000 clones, about four fifths recorded once. Note on this clone: The antigen is not known.

The ends were cut back, 1 base at V and 3 bases at J, with 7 bases in the middle. The CDR3 consists of 13 residues. Germline V CDR1 and CDR2: SGHNT, YYREEE (reference sequence). The sequence came from a man in his forties or fifties in good health and CMV-seropositive. The sequenced sample was PBMCs. V gene TRBV5-4 combines with J gene TRBJ2-5, with D perhaps matching TRBD1 (5 bases). This CDR3 reads CASSLRGEETQYF. Here the CDR3 DNA reads TGTGCCAGCAGCTTGAGGGGCGAAGAGACCCAGTACTTC.